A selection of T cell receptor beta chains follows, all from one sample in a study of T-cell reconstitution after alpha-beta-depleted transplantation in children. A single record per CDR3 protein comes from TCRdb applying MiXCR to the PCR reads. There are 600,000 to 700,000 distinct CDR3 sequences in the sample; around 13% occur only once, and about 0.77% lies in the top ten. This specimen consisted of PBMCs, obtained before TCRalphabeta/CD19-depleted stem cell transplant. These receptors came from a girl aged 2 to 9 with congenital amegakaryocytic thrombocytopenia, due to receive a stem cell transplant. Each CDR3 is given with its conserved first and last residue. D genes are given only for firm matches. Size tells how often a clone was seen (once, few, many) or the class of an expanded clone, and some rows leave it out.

TGCAGCGTTTGGGGCGCGGGTACAAGGAAAGAGACCCAGTACTTC	CSVWGAGTRKETQYF	NA	few	TRBJ2-5	TRBV29-1
TGTGCCAGCAGGGACACGAGCTCTGGAAACACCATATATTTT	CASRDTSSGNTIYF	NA	many	TRBJ1-3	TRBV12-3/TRBV12-4
TGCGCCAGCAGCCCCTTAGGGTTCAATGAGCAGTTCTTC	CASSPLGFNEQFF	NA	NA	TRBJ2-1	TRBV5-1
TGCGCCAGCAGCTTGTTTAGCTCCTACAATGAGCAGTTCTTC	CASSLFSSYNEQFF	NA	many	TRBJ2-1	TRBV5-1
TGTGCCAGCAGCGTAGATGAGGTCATTATAGAGCAGTTCTTC	CASSVDEVIIEQFF	NA	many	TRBJ2-1	TRBV9
TGTGCCTGGAGTCGGGGGCTAGCGGGAATCGAGCAGTACTTC	CAWSRGLAGIEQYF	TRBD2	NA	TRBJ2-7	TRBV30
TGTGCCAGCAGTCGACTCGCGAACACTGAAGCTTTCTTT	CASSRLANTEAFF	NA	many	TRBJ1-1	TRBV25-1
TGTGCCAGCAGCATCACAGGGGGCAGCAATCAGCCCCAGCATTTT	CASSITGGSNQPQHF	TRBD1	many	TRBJ1-5	TRBV11-2
TGTGCCACCAGCAGCCACGGATCGACCTACGAGCAGTACTTC	CATSSHGSTYEQYF	NA	NA	TRBJ2-7	TRBV15
TGCGCCAGCAGTCCAGCGGGAGGGAAAAACATTCAGTACTTC	CASSPAGGKNIQYF	TRBD2	many	TRBJ2-4	TRBV5-1
TGTGCCAGCAGCTTAATCGAGCGGGCCTATGGCTACACCTTC	CASSLIERAYGYTF	NA	NA	TRBJ1-2	TRBV7-8
TGCAGTGCTCACAGTGGATGGAGCTCCTACAATGAGCAGTTCTTC	CSAHSGWSSYNEQFF	NA	few	TRBJ2-1	TRBV20-1
TGCGCCAGCAGCATATCACAGGCTTACGAGCAGTACTTC	CASSISQAYEQYF	NA	few	TRBJ2-7	TRBV5-1
TGCGCCAGCGCCTGGCGGACCCACAATGAGCAGTTCTTC	CASAWRTHNEQFF	NA	few	TRBJ2-1	TRBV5-1
TGCAGTGCTTGGGGGGACAGGGAGGATAGCAATCAGCCCCAGCATTTT	CSAWGDREDSNQPQHF	TRBD1	many	TRBJ1-5	TRBV20-1
TGTGCCAGCAGTAAAGACTTGGGGGACAGATGGCCCCAGCATTTT	CASSKDLGDRWPQHF	TRBD1	few	TRBJ1-5	TRBV2
TGTGCCAGCAGTCTGATCGAGGGTACCTACGAGCAGTACTTC	CASSLIEGTYEQYF	NA	NA	TRBJ2-7	TRBV12-3/TRBV12-4
TGTGCCAGCAGCTTAGCGATCTACGAGCAGTACTTC	CASSLAIYEQYF	NA	many	TRBJ2-7	TRBV7-9
TGTGCCTGGAGTCCCTACAGGGTTCCAGATACGCAGTATTTT	CAWSPYRVPDTQYF	NA	many	TRBJ2-3	TRBV30
TGCGCCAGCAGCTTGGACACCCAGGTGAACACTGAAGCTTTCTTT	CASSLDTQVNTEAFF	NA	many	TRBJ1-1	TRBV5-1
TGTGCCACCAGCAGAGAGCCCCTAGCTTACAACTACGAGCAGTACTTC	CATSREPLAYNYEQYF	NA	many	TRBJ2-7	TRBV15
TGTGCCAGCAGCGAAGTGAAGGGGTTGATGGCGAATGCTTTCTTT	CASSEVKGLMANAFF	NA	NA	TRBJ1-1	TRBV11-2
TGTGCCAGCAGTCCGGGGTCTAGCGGGTACAATGAGCAGTTCTTC	CASSPGSSGYNEQFF	TRBD2	many	TRBJ2-1	TRBV27
TGTGCCAGCAGCTTAGCGCTCGGGCTTGGGCAGCCCCAGCATTTT	CASSLALGLGQPQHF	NA	few	TRBJ1-5	TRBV7-6
TGCAGTGCCACTCCCAAGACTAGTCTGGGCAAAAACATTCAGTACTTC	CSATPKTSLGKNIQYF	NA	many	TRBJ2-4	TRBV20-1
TGCGCCAGCTCCGATTCACGCACAGATACGCAGTATTTT	CASSDSRTDTQYF	NA	few	TRBJ2-3	TRBV5-1